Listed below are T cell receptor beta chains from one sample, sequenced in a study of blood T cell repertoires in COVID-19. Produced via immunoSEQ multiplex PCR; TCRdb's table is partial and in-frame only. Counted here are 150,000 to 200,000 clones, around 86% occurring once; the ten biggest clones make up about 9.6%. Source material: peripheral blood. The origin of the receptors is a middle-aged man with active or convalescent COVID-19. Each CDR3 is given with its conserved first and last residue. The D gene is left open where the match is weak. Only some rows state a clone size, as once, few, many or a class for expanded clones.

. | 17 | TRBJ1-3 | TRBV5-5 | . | TGTGCCAGCAGCCCAGGGAAGCCGTGGTACTCTGGAAACACCATATATTTT | CASSPGKPWYSGNTIYF
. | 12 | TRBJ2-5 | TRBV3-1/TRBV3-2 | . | TGTGCCAGCAGCCTCAGGGGAGAGACCCAGTACTTC | CASSLRGETQYF
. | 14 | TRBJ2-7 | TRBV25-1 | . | TGTGCCAGCAGTGAACCAGGCGACCTCTACGAGCAGTACTTC | CASSEPGDLYEQYF
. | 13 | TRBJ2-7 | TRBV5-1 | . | TGCGCCAGCAGCTTGGCCCCGGGGTACGAGCAGTACTTC | CASSLAPGYEQYF
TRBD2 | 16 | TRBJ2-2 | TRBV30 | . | TGTGCCTGGAGTCGCGGGGGCGCGGGAGGAACCGGGGAGCTGTTTTTT | CAWSRGGAGGTGELFF
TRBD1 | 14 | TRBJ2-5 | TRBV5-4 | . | TGTGCCAGCAGCGTGATACAGGGGGAAGAGACCCAGTACTTC | CASSVIQGEETQYF
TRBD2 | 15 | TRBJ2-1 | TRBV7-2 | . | TGTGCCAGCAGCTTAGTATCTAGCGGAGGAAATGAGCAGTTCTTC | CASSLVSSGGNEQFF
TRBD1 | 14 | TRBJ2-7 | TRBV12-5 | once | TGTGCTAGTGGCTTCGGACAGGGCTCCTACGAGCAGTACTTC | CASGFGQGSYEQYF
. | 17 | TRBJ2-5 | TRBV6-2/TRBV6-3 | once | TGTGCCAGCAGTTACTCGAGGGTCCAGGGAGGCCAAGAGACCCAGTACTTC | CASSYSRVQGGQETQYF
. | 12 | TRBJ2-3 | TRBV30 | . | TGTGCCTGGAGTGAAGGGGGAGATACGCAGTATTTT | CAWSEGGDTQYF
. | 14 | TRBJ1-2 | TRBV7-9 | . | TGTGCCAGCAGCTTGGGCAGTGCTAACTATGGCTACACCTTC | CASSLGSANYGYTF
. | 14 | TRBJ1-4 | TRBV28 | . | TGTGCCAGCAGCTCCGGGGGGCATAATGAAAAACTGTTTTTT | CASSSGGHNEKLFF
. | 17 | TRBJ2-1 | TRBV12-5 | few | TGTGCTAGTGGTTTGACGGAAAGTTGGGAGTCCTACAATGAGCAGTTCTTC | CASGLTESWESYNEQFF
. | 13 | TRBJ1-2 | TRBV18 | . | TGTGCCAGCTCAGCAGGTACTAACTATGGCTACACCTTC | CASSAGTNYGYTF
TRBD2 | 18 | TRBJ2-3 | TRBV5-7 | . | TGTGCCAGCACCAATAGGGAGAAGCGGGAGAAGACGGCAGATACGCAGTATTTT | CASTNREKREKTADTQYF
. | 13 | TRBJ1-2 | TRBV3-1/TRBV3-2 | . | TGTGCCAGCAGCCAGTCCAGTCACTATGGCTACACCTTC | CASSQSSHYGYTF
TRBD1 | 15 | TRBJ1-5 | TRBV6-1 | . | TGTGCCAGCAGTGAGTTAGCAGGGGGAGTGCAGCCCCAGCATTTT | CASSELAGGVQPQHF
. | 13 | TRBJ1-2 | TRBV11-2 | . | TGTGCCAGCACCCTAGAGGTCGGCTATGGCTACACCTTC | CASTLEVGYGYTF
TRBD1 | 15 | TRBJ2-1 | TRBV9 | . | TGTGCCAGCAGCTCTGGACAGGTCACCTACAATGAGCAGTTCTTC | CASSSGQVTYNEQFF
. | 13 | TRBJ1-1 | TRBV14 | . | TGTGCCAGCAGCCAAGGGGCTGTGGCGGGCGCTTTCTTT | CASSQGAVAGAFF
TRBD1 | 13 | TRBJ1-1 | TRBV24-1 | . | TGTGCCACCAGTGACAGGGGGTCCACTGAAGCTTTCTTT | CATSDRGSTEAFF
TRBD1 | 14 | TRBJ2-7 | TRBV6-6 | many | TGTGCCAGCGGCGTAGGGACAGGGAGCTACGAGCAGTACTTC | CASGVGTGSYEQYF
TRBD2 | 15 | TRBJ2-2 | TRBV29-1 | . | TGCAGCGTTTATGCTAGCGGGGGGGTTGGCGGGGAGCTGTTTTTT | CSVYASGGVGGELFF
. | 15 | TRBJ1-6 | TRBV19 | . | TGTGCCAGTAGTATAGATCCCTCCGGTTATTCACCCCTCCACTTT | CASSIDPSGYSPLHF
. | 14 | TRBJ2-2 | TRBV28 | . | TGTGCCAGCAGATCTGAAGGGGGTACCGGGGAGCTGTTTTTT | CASRSEGGTGELFF
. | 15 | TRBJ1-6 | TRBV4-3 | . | TGCGCCAGCAGCCAAGTTGGGGCCTCTAATTCACCCCTCCACTTT | CASSQVGASNSPLHF
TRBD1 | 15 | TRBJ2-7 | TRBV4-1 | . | TGCGCCAGCAGCCAAGACCCGGGACAGTTCTACGAGCAGTACTTC | CASSQDPGQFYEQYF
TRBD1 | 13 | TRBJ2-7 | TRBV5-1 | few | TGCGCCATCCAGACAGGGAAAGTTTACGAGCAGTACTTC | CAIQTGKVYEQYF
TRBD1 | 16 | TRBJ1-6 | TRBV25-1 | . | TGTGCCAGCAGTGATCCCTGGACAGGCCAGAATTCACCCCTCCACTTT | CASSDPWTGQNSPLHF
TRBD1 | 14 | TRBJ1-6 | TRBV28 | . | TGTGCCAGCAGTACAGGGGGCGGTAATTCACCCCTCCACTTT | CASSTGGGNSPLHF
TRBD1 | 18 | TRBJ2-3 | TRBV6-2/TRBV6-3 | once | TGTGCCAGCAGTTACTCGACCGACAGGGGCCTATTAACAGATACGCAGTATTTT | CASSYSTDRGLLTDTQYF
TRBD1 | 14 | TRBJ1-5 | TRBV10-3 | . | TGTGCCATCAGCAAAACAGGGGTCAATCAGCCCCAGCATTTT | CAISKTGVNQPQHF
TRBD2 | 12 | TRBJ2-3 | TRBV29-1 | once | TGCAGCGTAGCCACTAGCGGAGGGGCGCAGTATTTT | CSVATSGGAQYF
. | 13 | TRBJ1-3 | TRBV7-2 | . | TGTGCCAGCAGCTTTTTAGGGCGGGACACCATATATTTT | CASSFLGRDTIYF
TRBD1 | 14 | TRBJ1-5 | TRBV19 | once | TGTGCCAGTAGTGTGACAGGGACTCGGCAGCCCCAGCATTTT | CASSVTGTRQPQHF
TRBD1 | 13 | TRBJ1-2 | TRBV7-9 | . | TGTGCCAGCAGCCTAACAGGGGCATATGGCTACACCTTC | CASSLTGAYGYTF
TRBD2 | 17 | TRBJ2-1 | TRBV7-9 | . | TGTGCCAGCAGTCCAAAGAGCGGGAGAGGCTCCTACAATGAGCAGTTCTTC | CASSPKSGRGSYNEQFF
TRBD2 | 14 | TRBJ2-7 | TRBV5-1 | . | TGCGCCAGCAGCTTTAGCGGGGAGGTGGAAGAGCAGTACTTC | CASSFSGEVEEQYF
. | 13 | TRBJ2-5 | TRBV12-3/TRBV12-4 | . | TGTGCCAGCAGAAGGACAGTGCAAGAGACCCAGTACTTC | CASRRTVQETQYF
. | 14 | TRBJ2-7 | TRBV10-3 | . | TGTGCCACCGGTGGAGACTACCCTTCGTACGAGCAGTACTTC | CATGGDYPSYEQYF
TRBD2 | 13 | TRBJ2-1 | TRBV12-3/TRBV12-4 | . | TGTGCCAGTATCCCGCGGGGGTACAATGAGCAGTTCTTC | CASIPRGYNEQFF
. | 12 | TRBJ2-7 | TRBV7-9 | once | TGTGCCAGCAGCTTAGCCGGGAGCGAGCAGTACTTC | CASSLAGSEQYF
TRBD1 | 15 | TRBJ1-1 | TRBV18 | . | TGTGCCAGCTCACCGCAGGGGGCATTCGGCACTGAAGCTTTCTTT | CASSPQGAFGTEAFF
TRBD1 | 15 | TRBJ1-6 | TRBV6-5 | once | TGTGCCAGCAGTTACGGGACAGGGGATGTTTCACCCCTCCACTTT | CASSYGTGDVSPLHF
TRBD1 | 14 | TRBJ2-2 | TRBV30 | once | TGTGCCTGGACGGGACAGGGGTTAACCGGGGAGCTGTTTTTT | CAWTGQGLTGELFF
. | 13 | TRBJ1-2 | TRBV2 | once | TGTGCCAGCAAAGGACAGCCTGGCTATGGCTACACCTTC | CASKGQPGYGYTF
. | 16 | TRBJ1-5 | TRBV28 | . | TGTGCCAGCAGTCCCTATTCAGGGTCTTTCTCTCAGCCCCAGCATTTT | CASSPYSGSFSQPQHF
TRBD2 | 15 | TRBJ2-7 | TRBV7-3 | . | TGTGCCAGCAGCCCAGGGACTAGCGGAGACCACGAGCAGTACTTC | CASSPGTSGDHEQYF
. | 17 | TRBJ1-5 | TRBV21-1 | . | TGTGCCAGCACAAACTTACGTGACGGGGATAGCAATCAGCCCCAGCATTTT | CASTNLRDGDSNQPQHF
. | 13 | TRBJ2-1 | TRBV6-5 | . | TGTGCCAGCAGGCAAACGGGGTACAATGAGCAGTTCTTC | CASRQTGYNEQFF
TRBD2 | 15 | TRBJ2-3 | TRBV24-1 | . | TGTGCCACCAGTGATCGGACTAGCGGGACAGATACGCAGTATTTT | CATSDRTSGTDTQYF
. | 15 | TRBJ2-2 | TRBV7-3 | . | TGTGCCAGCAGCTTAAGGGGGCGTCAGACCGGGGAGCTGTTTTTT | CASSLRGRQTGELFF
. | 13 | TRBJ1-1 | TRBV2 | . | TGTGCCAGCATAAAGGACAGCCTTGGAGAAGCTTTCTTT | CASIKDSLGEAFF
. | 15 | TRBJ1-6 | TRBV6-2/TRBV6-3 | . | TGTGCCAGCAGCCGCCTAAGCTCCTATAATTCACCCCTCCACTTT | CASSRLSSYNSPLHF
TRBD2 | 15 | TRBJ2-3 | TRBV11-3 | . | TGTGCCAGCATCGTGACTAGCGGGGGGGTAGATACGCAGTATTTT | CASIVTSGGVDTQYF